This TCR beta chain is drawn from a study of response to subunit inactivated influenza vaccine. Points on this clonotype: What it binds is not known.

The junction had 6 bases not matched to a gene; V was cut back by 4 bases and J by 4 bases. The CDR3 runs 15 residues. Germline V gives CDR1 SGHVS, CDR2 FQNEAQ. Study-wide results and caveats: The study's authors posited that every seasonal influenza vaccination enlists few new T cells.

TCRdb reanalysed the RT-PCR reads using MiXCR and keeps one entry per CDR3 protein. The data hold about 190,000 distinct CDR3 sequences, with approximately 15% observed a single time. The TCR originated in a man aged 50 to 60 who received an inactivated influenza vaccine. The sample in question was CD8+ T cells sorted from PBMCs, obtained about 5 days after vaccination. This rearrangement joins TRBV7-8 to TRBJ2-1; 8 bases agree with TRBD2. CDR3 in amino acids: CASSSYSGTYNEQFF. In DNA, the CDR3 is TGTGCCAGCAGCTCCTATAGCGGGACTTACAATGAGCAGTTCTTC.